Each of the 3 T cell receptor beta chains below was sequenced from the same sample in a study of blood T cell repertoires in COVID-19. Sequencing was performed with immunoSEQ multiplex PCR; in TCRdb, only in-frame clones are kept and a portion is missing. Seen here are 250,000 to 350,000 clones, approximately 88% observed once, and the top ten hold about 1.5%. The sequenced sample was peripheral blood. The receptor source for this set is a human donor with COVID-19, enrolled during active disease. The donor label of this sample is uncertain.

This chain connects TRBV5-4 to TRBJ2-6, with D tentatively TRBD1 (6 bases). V gave up 4 bases and J gave up 0 bases, with 11 bases separating them. The CDR3 is made up of 16 amino acids. The germline CDR1 and CDR2 sequences are SGHNT and YYREEE (reference sequence). The CDR3 region has the DNA TGTGCCAGCAGCCTGGGACAATTCTCTGGGGCCAACGTCCTGACTTTC. It encodes CASSLGQFSGANVLTF.

The chain couples TRBV2 to TRBJ1-5; TRBD1 agrees at 8 bases. This CDR3 contains 17 residues. V lost 6 bases and J lost 0; bases outside the gene matches: 10. Germline V gives CDR1 SNHLY, CDR2 FYNNEI. The CDR3 sequence: CASRTDRAPLSNQPQHF. DNA of the CDR3: TGTGCCAGCAGGACGGACAGGGCACCCCTTAGCAATCAGCCCCAGCATTTT.

The chain is built from TRBV7-2 and TRBJ1-3, with a possible D match to TRBD1 (5 bases). Germline CDR1 SGHTA, CDR2 FQGNSA. The V and J ends lost 5 bases and 4 bases respectively, with 18 bases between them. This CDR3 has 16 amino acids. CDR3 sequence: CASSPRHAGLGNTIYF. Written as DNA, the CDR3 is TGTGCCAGCAGCCCACGTCATGCAGGGCTCGGAAACACCATATATTTT.